The rows below give T cell receptor beta chains drawn from one sample of a study of OX40 agonist ivuxolimab in advanced cancers. Method: immunoSEQ multiplex PCR; TCRdb's copy keeps in-frame clones and lacks some. The table records tens of thousands of clones, about 82% of them present only once. The material sequenced was CD4+ or CD8+ T cells sorted from blood, taken in a trial of the OX40 agonist ivuxolimab. The source is an adult with an advanced solid tumor such as melanoma, head and neck, liver or kidney cancer. The CDR3 runs from the conserved cysteine through the conserved F or W. D genes are given only for firm matches. A clone size is listed for some rows: how often the clone was seen (once, few, many), or a class if it is expanded.

CDR3 DNA	CDR3 protein	clone size	V gene	J gene	D gene
TGTGCCAGCCCATCCCAGACAGGGCCCTTC	CASPSQTGPF	few	TRBV6-5	TRBJ2-7	TRBD1
TGTGCCAGCAGCTCAGGGACTAGCGGGGCGCCCTACGAGCAGTACTTC	CASSSGTSGAPYEQYF	.	TRBV9	TRBJ2-7	TRBD2
TGTGCCAGCAGATCCGGGACAGGCCCCTTGAACACTGAAGCTTTCTTT	CASRSGTGPLNTEAFF	.	TRBV6-6	TRBJ1-1	TRBD1
TGTGCCTGGTCACAGGGATTCAATGAAAAACTGTTTTTT	CAWSQGFNEKLFF	.	TRBV30	TRBJ1-4	.
TGCAGCGTTGCCTCGGGGGGGGAATTCCTCACAGATACGCAGTATTTT	CSVASGGEFLTDTQYF	.	TRBV29-1	TRBJ2-3	TRBD2
TGTGCCAGCAGCGCGGGGGGCTCCTACAATGAGCAGTTCTTC	CASSAGGSYNEQFF	once	TRBV11-3	TRBJ2-1	TRBD2
TGTGCCAGCAGCTTAGCTTCTTCAGGGATCTATAATTCACCCCTCCACTTT	CASSLASSGIYNSPLHF	.	TRBV11-3	TRBJ1-6	.
TGTGCCAGCAGCTCCGTTGGAGGGGGCCGCACCGGGGAGCTGTTTTTT	CASSSVGGGRTGELFF	.	TRBV7-8	TRBJ2-2	.
TGTGCAAGTCGCTTAGGTACTAGCGGGGACCGACATTACAATGAGCAGTTCTTC	CASRLGTSGDRHYNEQFF	.	TRBV12-2	TRBJ2-1	.
TGTGCCAGCAAGGTACAGCAGTCTTCACCCCTCCACTTT	CASKVQQSSPLHF	.	TRBV6-5	TRBJ1-6	.
TGTGCCAGCAGCTTGGGACCGAGTGTAGACTATCAGCCCCAGCATTTT	CASSLGPSVDYQPQHF	once	TRBV5-4	TRBJ1-5	.
TGTGCCAGCAGTCTGGGGGACAGCCTTAATGAAAAACTGTTTTTT	CASSLGDSLNEKLFF	few	TRBV9	TRBJ1-4	TRBD1
TGTGCCAGCAGCCCTATCGGTGCGGGGGCGGGGAAGGAGACCCAGTACTTC	CASSPIGAGAGKETQYF	.	TRBV7-3	TRBJ2-5	.
TGTGCCAGCAGCCCGGGGCGCCCGGACACTGAAGCTTTCTTT	CASSPGRPDTEAFF	.	TRBV7-9	TRBJ1-1	.
TGTGCCACACGGGGGGGGCAAGAGACCCAGTACTTC	CATRGGQETQYF	.	TRBV10-3	TRBJ2-5	TRBD2
TGTGCCAGCAGCGGTAGCGGGACCCAGTACTTC	CASSGSGTQYF	.	TRBV5-4	TRBJ2-5	.
TGTGCCAGCCGCAAGAATAATTCACCCCTCCACTTT	CASRKNNSPLHF	.	TRBV5-5	TRBJ1-6	.
TGCGCCAGCAGCTTGAGCGGACAGAGTAATCAGCCCCAGCATTTT	CASSLSGQSNQPQHF	few	TRBV5-1	TRBJ1-5	.
TGCGCCAGCAGCGTAGGACAGGGTCCCTATCAGCCCCAGCATTTT	CASSVGQGPYQPQHF	.	TRBV5-1	TRBJ1-5	TRBD1
TGTGCCAGCAGCCGCACTTCGGGGTTGCGGCAGCCCCAGCATTTT	CASSRTSGLRQPQHF	few	TRBV7-2	TRBJ1-5	.
TGTGCCACCGACCCCCTGGCCTCCGAGCAGTACTTC	CATDPLASEQYF	.	TRBV27	TRBJ2-7	.
TGCGCCAGCAGCTTTTTAGGGGGCGGGAACACTGAAGCTTTCTTT	CASSFLGGGNTEAFF	.	TRBV5-1	TRBJ1-1	TRBD1
TGTGCCAGCAGTTACAGGGGCAATGAGCAGTTCTTC	CASSYRGNEQFF	.	TRBV7-2	TRBJ2-1	TRBD1
TGTGCCAGCAGTAAAGGAGGGGGCAGCTACAATGAGCAGTTCTTC	CASSKGGGSYNEQFF	.	TRBV25-1	TRBJ2-1	.
TGTGCCAGCAGCTCCGGGACCCAAAGCAGCACCCTCCACTTT	CASSSGTQSSTLHF	.	TRBV7-6	TRBJ1-6	.
TGTGCCAGCAGTTCCAAACAGGGGGTGGCCACTGAAGCTTTCTTT	CASSSKQGVATEAFF	.	TRBV6-5	TRBJ1-1	TRBD1
TGCGCCAGCAGCCCAGAAGGACAGGGGACCTACGAGCAGTACTTC	CASSPEGQGTYEQYF	.	TRBV4-3	TRBJ2-7	TRBD1
TGTGCCAGCTCACCACAGCCCGGGGAAAAACTGTTTTTT	CASSPQPGEKLFF	.	TRBV18	TRBJ1-4	.
TGTGCCAGTCGTGACAGGGGGGGGACAGGGGCCAACGTCCTGACTTTC	CASRDRGGTGANVLTF	.	TRBV10-3	TRBJ2-6	TRBD1
TGTGCCAGCAGCTTAGCAGGGGCGCTTATCTACGAGCAGTACTTC	CASSLAGALIYEQYF	.	TRBV7-2	TRBJ2-7	.
TGTGCCAGTAGTCTCAGGGGTTACGACTACGAGCAGTACTTC	CASSLRGYDYEQYF	.	TRBV19	TRBJ2-7	.
TGTGCCAGCAGTAAACAGGGGGCCGAGCAGTACTTC	CASSKQGAEQYF	once	TRBV7-3	TRBJ2-7	TRBD1
TGCAGCGCGGGACAGGGGGTAAACACCATATATTTT	CSAGQGVNTIYF	.	TRBV29-1	TRBJ1-3	TRBD1
.	CASSFGTGTLPYF	.	TRBV27	TRBJ2-5	.
TGTGCCAGCAGATTACGGGACTCTGGGAGCGGGGAGCTGTTTTTT	CASRLRDSGSGELFF	.	TRBV11-2	TRBJ2-2	.